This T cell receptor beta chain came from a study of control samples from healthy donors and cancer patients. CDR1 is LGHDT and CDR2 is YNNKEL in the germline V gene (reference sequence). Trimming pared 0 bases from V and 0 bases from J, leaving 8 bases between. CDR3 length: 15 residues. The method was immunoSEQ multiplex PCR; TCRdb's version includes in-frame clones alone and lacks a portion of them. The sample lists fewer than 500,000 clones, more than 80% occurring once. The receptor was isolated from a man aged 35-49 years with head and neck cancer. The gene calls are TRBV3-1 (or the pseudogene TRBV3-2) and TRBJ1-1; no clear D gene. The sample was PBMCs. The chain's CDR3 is CASSQDRDMNTEAFF. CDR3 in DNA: TGTGCCAGCAGCCAAGATAGGGATATGAACACTGAAGCTTTCTTT.